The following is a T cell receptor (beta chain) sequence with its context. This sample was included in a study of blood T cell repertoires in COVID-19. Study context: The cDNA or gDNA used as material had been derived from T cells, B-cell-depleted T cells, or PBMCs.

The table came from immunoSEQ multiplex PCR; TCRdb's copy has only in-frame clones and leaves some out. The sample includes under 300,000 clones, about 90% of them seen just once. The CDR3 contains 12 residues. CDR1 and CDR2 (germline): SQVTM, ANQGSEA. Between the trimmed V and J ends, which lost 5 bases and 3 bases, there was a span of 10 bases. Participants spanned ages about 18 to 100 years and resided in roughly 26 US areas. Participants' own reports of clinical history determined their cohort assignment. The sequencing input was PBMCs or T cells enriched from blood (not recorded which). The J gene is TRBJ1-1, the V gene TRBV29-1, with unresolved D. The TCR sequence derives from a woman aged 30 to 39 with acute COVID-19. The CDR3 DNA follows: TGCAGCGTTCGGCCCGGGGACACTGAAGCTTTCTTT. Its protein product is CSVRPGDTEAFF.